This TCR beta chain derives from a study of T cell responses to AZD1222 COVID-19 vaccine. The length of the CDR3 is 17 residues. Trimming at V came to 4 bases and at J to 5 bases, leaving 12 bases not matched to a gene. Germline assignment: CDR1 KGHSH and CDR2 LQKENI. Measured with immunoSEQ multiplex PCR; TCRdb has only the in-frame clones, and not every one. The repertoire holds more than 85,000 clones, with 85% to 90% as singletons. The study, taken as a whole, reports: As reported, nearly half of all spike-specific TCRs target variant regions that are unmutated.

On this clone: Its antigen is as yet unknown.

The rearrangement links TRBV18 to TRBJ1-5; 9 bases match TRBD1. This receptor was obtained from an adult in good health. The sequencing used peripheral blood, collected on day 0 of AZD1222 vaccination. The CDR3 DNA sequence: TGTGCCAGCTCACTCAACCGAATGGGACAGGGTGATCAGCCCCAGCATTTT. This codes for CASSLNRMGQGDQPQHF.